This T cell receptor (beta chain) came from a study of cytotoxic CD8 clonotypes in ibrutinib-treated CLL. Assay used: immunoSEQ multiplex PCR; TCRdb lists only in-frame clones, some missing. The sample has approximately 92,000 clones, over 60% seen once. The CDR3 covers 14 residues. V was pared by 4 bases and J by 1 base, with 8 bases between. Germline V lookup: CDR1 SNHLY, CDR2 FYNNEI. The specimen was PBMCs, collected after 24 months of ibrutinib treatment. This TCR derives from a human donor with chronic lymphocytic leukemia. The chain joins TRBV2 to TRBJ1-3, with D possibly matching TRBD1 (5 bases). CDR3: CASSATGSGNTIYF. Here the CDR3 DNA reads TGTGCCAGCAGTGCCACAGGATCTGGAAACACCATATATTTT.